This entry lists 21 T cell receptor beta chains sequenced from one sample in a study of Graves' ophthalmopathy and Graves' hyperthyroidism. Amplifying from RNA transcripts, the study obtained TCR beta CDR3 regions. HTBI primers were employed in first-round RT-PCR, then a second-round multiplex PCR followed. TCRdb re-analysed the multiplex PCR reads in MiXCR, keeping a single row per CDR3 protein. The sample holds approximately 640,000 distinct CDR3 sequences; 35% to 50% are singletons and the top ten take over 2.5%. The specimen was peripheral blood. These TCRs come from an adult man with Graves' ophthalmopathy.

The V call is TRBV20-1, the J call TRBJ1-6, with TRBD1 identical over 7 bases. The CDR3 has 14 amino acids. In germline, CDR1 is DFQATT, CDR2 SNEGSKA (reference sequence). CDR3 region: CNDPTGIQNSPLHF. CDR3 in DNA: TGCAATGACCCGACAGGGATCCAGAATTCACCCCTCCACTTT.

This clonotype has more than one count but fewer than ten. The CDR3 DNA follows: TGTGCCAGCAGTTACGGAGGGTCTAGCGGGGAGCTGTTTTTT. It encodes CASSYGGSSGELFF. This chain joins TRBV6-6 and TRBJ2-2; perhaps TRBD2 as D (6 bases). Germline values: CDR1 MNHNY, CDR2 SVGAGI (reference sequence). V was cut by 2 bases and J by 7 bases, with 11 bases left in between. The CDR3 has 14 amino acids.

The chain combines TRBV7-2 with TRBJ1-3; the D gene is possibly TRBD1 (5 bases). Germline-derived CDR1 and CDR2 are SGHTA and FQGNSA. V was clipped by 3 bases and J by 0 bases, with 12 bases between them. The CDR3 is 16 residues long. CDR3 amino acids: CASSFFQGPSGNTIYF. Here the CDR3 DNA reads TGTGCCAGCAGCTTCTTCCAGGGACCCTCTGGAAACACCATATATTTT.

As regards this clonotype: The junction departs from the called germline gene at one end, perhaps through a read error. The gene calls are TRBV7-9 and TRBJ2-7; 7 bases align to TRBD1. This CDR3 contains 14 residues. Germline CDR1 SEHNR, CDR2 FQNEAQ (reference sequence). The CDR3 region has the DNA TGCGCCAGCAGCCAAGCGACAGGGCCCCTCGAGCAGTACTTC. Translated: CASSQATGPLEQYF.

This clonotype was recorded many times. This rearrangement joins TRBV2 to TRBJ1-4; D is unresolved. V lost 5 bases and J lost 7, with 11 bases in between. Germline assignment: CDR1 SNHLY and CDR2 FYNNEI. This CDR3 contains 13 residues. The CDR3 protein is CASSLSSSEKLFF. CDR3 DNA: TGTGCCAGCAGTCTCTCGTCCAGTGAAAAACTGTTTTTT.

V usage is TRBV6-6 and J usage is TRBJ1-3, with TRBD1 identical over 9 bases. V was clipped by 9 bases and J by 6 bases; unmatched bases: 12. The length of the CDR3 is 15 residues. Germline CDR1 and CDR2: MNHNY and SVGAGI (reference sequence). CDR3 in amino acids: CASDTGGPNENTIYF. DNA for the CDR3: TGTGCCAGTGATACAGGGGGCCCGAATGAAAACACCATATATTTT.

The CDR3 nucleotides read TGTGCTAGTGGTTCCGGGGACGCCTTTCGGGGGAATAACTATGGCTACACCTTC. The encoded protein is CASGSGDAFRGNNYGYTF. The chain has TRBV12-5 and TRBJ1-2; D is possibly TRBD1 (5 bases). V was clipped by 4 bases and J by 1 base, with 22 bases between them. The CDR3 spans 18 residues. CDR1 and CDR2 from the germline V gene are LGHNT and FRNRAP.

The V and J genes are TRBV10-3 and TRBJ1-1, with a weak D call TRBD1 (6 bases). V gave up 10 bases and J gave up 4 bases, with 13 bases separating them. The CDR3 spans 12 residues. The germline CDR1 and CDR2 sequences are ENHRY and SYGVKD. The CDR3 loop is CASRGGPTEAFF. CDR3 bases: TGTGCCAGCAGGGGCGGACCCACTGAAGCTTTCTTT.

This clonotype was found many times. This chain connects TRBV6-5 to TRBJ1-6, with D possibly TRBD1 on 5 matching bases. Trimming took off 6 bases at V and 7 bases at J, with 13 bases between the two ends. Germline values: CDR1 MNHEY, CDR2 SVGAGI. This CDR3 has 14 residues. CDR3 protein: CASSLQASNSPLHF. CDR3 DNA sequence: TGTGCCAGCAGCCTACAGGCTTCGAATTCACCCCTCCACTTT.

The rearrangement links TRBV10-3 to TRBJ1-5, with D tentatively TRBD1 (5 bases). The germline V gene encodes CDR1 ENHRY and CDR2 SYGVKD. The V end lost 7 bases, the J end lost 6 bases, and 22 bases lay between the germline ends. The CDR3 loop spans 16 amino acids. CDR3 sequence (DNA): TGTGCCATCAACGCAGGCCCCGGGGCGGCGGGTCAGCCCCAGCATTTT. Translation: CAINAGPGAAGQPQHF.

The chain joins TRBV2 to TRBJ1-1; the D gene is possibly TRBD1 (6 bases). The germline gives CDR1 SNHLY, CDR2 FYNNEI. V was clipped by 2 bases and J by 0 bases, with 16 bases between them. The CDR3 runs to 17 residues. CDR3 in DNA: TGTGCCAGCAGTGAAATTGGGGGGACAACGATGAACACTGAAGCTTTCTTT. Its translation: CASSEIGGTTMNTEAFF.

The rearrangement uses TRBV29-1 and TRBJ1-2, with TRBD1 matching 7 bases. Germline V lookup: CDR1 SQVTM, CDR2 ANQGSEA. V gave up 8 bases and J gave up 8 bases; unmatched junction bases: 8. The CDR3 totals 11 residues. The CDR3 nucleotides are TGCAGCCATGACAGGGAGGGCGGCTACACCTTC. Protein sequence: CSHDREGGYTF.

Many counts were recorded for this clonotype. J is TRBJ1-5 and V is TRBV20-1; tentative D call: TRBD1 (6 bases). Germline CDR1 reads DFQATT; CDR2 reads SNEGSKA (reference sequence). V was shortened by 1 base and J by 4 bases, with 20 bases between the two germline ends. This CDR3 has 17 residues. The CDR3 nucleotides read TGCAGTGCTAGAGCGACAGGAGGGGAGAGTGGGAATCAGCCCCAGCATTTT. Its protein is CSARATGGESGNQPQHF.

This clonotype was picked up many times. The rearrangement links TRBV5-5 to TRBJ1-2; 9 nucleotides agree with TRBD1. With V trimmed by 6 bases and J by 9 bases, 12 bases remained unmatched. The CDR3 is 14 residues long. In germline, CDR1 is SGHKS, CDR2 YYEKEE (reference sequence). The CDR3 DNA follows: TGTGCCAGCACCCCTGCCGGGACAGGGTTCAGCTACACCTTC. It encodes CASTPAGTGFSYTF.

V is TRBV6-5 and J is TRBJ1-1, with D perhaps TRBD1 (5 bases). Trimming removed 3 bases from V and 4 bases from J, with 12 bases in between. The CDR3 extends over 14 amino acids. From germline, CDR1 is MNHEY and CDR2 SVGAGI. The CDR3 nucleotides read TGTGCCAGCAGTTATCGGGGACCTTCCACTGAAGCTTTCTTT. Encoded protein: CASSYRGPSTEAFF.

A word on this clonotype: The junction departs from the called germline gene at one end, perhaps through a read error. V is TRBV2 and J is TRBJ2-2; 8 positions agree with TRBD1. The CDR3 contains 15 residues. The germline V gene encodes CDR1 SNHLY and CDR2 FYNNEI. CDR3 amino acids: CASSPDRVDTGELLF. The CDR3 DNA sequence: TGTGCCAGCAGTCCGGACAGGGTCGACACCGGGGAGCTGCTTTTC.

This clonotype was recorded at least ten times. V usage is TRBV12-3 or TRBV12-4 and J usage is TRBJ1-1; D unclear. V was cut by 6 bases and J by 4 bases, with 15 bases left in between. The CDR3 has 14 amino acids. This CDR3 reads CASSRWEGGTEAFF. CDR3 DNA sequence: TGTGCCAGCAGCCGATGGGAGGGAGGCACTGAAGCTTTCTTT.

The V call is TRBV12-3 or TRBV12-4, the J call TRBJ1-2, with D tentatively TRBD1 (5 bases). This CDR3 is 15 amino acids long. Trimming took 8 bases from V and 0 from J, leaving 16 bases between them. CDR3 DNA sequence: TGTGCCAGCCGGGAGGGGCAGAGCCCTAACTATGGCTACACCTTC. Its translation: CASREGQSPNYGYTF.

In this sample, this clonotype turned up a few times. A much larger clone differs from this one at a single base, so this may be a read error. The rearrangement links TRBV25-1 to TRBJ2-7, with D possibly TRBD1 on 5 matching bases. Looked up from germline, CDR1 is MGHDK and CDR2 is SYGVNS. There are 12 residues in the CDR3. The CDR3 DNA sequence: TGTGCCAGCAGAGGGGCAGGCTACGGGCAGTACTTC. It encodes CASRGAGYGQYF.

CDR3 in amino acids: CASTRELAGWNTEAFF. Written as DNA, the CDR3 is TGTGCCAGCACCAGGGAACTAGCGGGGTGGAACACTGAAGCTTTCTTT. The J gene is TRBJ1-1, the V gene TRBV2; possibly TRBD1 for D (5 bases). The germline V and J ends were trimmed by 7 bases and 1 base, with 19 bases remaining between them. Per germline, CDR1 SNHLY and CDR2 FYNNEI. The CDR3 loop spans 16 amino acids.

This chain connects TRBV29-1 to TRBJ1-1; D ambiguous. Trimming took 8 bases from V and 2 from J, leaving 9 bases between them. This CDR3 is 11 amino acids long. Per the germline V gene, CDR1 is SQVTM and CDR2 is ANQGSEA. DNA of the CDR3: TGCAGCTTGGACCTTAACACTGAAGCTTTCTTT. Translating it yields CSLDLNTEAFF.